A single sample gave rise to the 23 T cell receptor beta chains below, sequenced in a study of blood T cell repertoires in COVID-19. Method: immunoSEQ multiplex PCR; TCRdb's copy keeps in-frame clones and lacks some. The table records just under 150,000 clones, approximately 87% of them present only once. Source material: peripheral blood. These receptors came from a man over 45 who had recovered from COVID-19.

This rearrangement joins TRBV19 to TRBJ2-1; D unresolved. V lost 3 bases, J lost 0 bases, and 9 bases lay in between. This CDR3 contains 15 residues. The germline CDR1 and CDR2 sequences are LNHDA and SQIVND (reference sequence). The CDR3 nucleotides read TGTGCCAGTAGTATGGGTCGGAGCTCCTACAATGAGCAGTTCTTC. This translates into CASSMGRSSYNEQFF.

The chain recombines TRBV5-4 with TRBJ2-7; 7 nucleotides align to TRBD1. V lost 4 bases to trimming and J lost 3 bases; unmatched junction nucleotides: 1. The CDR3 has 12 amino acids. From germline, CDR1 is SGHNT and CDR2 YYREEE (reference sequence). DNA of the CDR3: TGTGCCAGCAGCGGGGACAGCTACGAGCAGTACTTC. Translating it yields CASSGDSYEQYF.

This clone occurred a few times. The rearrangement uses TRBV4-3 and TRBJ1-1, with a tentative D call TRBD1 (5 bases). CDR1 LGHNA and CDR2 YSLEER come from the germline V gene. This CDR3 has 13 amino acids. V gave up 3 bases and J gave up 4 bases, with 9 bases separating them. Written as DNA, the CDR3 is TGCGCCAGCAGCCAGGATCAGGGCACTGAAGCTTTCTTT. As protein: CASSQDQGTEAFF.

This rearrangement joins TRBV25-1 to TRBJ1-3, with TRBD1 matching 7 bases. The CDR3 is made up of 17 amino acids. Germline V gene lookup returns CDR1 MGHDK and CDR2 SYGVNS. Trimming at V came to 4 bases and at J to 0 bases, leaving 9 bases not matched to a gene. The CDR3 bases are TGTGCCAGCAGTGTATACGGACAGGCCAGCTCTGGAAACACCATATATTTT. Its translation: CASSVYGQASSGNTIYF.

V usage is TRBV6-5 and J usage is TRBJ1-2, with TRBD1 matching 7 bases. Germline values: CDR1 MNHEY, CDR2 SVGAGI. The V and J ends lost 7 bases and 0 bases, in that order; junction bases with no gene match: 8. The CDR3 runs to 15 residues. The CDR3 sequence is CASTKGTDTNYGYTF. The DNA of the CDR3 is TGTGCCAGCACCAAGGGGACAGACACTAACTATGGCTACACCTTC.

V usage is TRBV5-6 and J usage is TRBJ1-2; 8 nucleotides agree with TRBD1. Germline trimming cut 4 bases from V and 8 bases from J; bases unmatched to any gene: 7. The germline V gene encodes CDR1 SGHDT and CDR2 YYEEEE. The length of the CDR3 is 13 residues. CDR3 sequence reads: CASSLDRVKGYTF. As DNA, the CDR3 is TGTGCCAGCAGCCTGGACAGGGTGAAGGGCTACACCTTC. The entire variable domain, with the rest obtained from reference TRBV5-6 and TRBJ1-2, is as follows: DAGVTQSPTHLIKTRGQQVTLRCSPKSGHDTVSWYQQALGQGPQFIFQYYEEEERQRGNFPDRFSGHQFPNYSSELNVNALLLGDSALYLCASSLDRVKGYTFGSGTRLTVV.

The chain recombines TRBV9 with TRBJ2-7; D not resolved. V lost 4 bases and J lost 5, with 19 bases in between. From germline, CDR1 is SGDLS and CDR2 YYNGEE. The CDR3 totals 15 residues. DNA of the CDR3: TGTGCCAGCAGCCCCCGCGCGTCCCTCCCCCACGAGCAGTACTTC. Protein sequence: CASSPRASLPHEQYF.

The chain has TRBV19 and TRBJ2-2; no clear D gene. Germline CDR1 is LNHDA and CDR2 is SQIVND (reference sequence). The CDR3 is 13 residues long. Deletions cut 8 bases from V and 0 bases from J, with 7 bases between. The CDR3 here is CASQTANTGELFF. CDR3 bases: TGTGCCAGTCAAACGGCGAACACCGGGGAGCTGTTTTTT.

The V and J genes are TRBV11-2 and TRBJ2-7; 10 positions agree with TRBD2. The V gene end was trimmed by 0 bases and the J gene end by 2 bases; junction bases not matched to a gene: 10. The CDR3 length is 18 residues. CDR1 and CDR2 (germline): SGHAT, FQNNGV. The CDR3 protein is CASSLELAGASGTYEQYF. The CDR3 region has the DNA TGTGCCAGCAGCTTAGAGCTAGCGGGGGCCTCGGGTACCTACGAGCAGTACTTC.

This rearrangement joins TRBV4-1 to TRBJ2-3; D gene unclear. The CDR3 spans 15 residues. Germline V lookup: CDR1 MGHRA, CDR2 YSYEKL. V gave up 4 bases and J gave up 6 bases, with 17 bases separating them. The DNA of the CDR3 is TGCGCCAGCAGCCTCAGCGCCGGCCGGCCCGATACGCAGTATTTT. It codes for CASSLSAGRPDTQYF.

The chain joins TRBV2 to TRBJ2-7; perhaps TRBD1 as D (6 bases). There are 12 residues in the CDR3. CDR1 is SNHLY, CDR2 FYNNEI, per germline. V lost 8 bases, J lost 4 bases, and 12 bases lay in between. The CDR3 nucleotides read TGTGCCAGCCAGGACAGCCATTACGAGCAGTACTTC. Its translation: CASQDSHYEQYF. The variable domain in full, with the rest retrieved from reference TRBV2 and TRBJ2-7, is EPEVTQTPSHQVTQMGQEVILRCVPISNHLYFYWYRQILGQKVEFLVSFYNNEISEKSEIFDDQFSVERPDGSNFTLKIRSTKLEDSAMYFCASQDSHYEQYFGPGTRLTVT.

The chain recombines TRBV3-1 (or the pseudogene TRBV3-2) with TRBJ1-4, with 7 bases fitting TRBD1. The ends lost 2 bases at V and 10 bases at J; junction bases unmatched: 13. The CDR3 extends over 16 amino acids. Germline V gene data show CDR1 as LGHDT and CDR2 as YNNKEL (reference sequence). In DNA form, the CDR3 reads TGTGCCAGCAGCCAATCCATGGACAGGCCAGGGGGAAAACTGTTTTTT. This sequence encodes CASSQSMDRPGGKLFF.

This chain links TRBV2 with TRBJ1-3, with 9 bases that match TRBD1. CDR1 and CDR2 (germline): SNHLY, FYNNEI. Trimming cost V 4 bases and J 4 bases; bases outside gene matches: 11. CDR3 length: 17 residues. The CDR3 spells CASSANTGTGLGNTIYF. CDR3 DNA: TGTGCCAGCAGTGCTAACACCGGGACAGGGCTCGGAAACACCATATATTTT. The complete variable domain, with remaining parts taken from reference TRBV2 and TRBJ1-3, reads EPEVTQTPSHQVTQMGQEVILRCVPISNHLYFYWYRQILGQKVEFLVSFYNNEISEKSEIFDDQFSVERPDGSNFTLKIRSTKLEDSAMYFCASSANTGTGLGNTIYFGEGSWLTVV.

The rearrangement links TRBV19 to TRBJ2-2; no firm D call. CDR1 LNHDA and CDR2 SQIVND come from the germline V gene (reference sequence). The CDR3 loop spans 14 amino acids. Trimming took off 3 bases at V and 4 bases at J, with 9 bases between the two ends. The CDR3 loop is CASSMGSGTGELFF. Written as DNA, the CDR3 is TGTGCCAGTAGTATGGGTTCGGGCACCGGGGAGCTGTTTTTT.

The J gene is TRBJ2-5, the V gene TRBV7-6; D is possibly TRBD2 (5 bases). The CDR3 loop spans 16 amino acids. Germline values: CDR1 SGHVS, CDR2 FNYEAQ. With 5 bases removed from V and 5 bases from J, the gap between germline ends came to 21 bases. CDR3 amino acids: CASSPETAGPTETQYF. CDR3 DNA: TGTGCCAGCAGCCCAGAAACGGCGGGCCCAACGGAGACCCAGTACTTC.

The CDR3 bases are TGTGCCAGCAGCTTAGACGGGACAGCAGCCTACGAGCAGTACTTC. It translates to CASSLDGTAAYEQYF. The chain joins TRBV7-9 to TRBJ2-7; TRBD1 agrees at 7 bases. The CDR3 has 15 residues. V was clipped by 1 base and J by 2 bases; unmatched bases: 5. The germline V gene has CDR1 SEHNR and CDR2 FQNEAQ (reference sequence).

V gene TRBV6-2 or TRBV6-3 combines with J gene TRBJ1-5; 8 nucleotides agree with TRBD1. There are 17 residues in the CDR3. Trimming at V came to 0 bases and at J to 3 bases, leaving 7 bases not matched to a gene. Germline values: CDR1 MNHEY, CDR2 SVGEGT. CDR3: CASSYSTQGAYNQPQHF. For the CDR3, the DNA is TGTGCCAGCAGTTACTCGACGCAGGGGGCTTACAATCAGCCCCAGCATTTT.

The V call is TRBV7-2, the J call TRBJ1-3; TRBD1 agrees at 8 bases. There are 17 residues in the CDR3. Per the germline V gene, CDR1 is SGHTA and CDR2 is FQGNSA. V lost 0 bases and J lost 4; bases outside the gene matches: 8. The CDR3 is CASSLAVQGAQGNTIYF. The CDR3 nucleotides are TGTGCCAGCAGCTTAGCGGTCCAGGGGGCGCAAGGAAACACCATATATTTT.

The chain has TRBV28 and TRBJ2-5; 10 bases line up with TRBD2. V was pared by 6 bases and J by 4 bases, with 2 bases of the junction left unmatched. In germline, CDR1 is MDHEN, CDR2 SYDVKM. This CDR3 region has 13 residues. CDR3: CASSPSGGETQYF. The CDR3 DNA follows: TGTGCCAGCAGCCCTAGCGGGGGAGAGACCCAGTACTTC.

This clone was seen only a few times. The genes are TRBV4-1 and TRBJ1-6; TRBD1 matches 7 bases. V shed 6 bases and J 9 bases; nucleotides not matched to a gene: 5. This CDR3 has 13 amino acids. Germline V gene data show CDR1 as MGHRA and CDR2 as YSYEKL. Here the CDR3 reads CASSLTGVSPLHF. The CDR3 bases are TGCGCCAGCAGTCTCACAGGGGTTTCACCCCTCCACTTT.

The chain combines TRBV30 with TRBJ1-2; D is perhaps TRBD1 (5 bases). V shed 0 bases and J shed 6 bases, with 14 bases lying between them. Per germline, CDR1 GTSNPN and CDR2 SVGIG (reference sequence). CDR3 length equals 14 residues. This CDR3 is CAWSVLRGGDGYTF. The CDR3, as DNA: TGTGCCTGGAGTGTTTTGAGGGGCGGGGATGGCTACACCTTC.

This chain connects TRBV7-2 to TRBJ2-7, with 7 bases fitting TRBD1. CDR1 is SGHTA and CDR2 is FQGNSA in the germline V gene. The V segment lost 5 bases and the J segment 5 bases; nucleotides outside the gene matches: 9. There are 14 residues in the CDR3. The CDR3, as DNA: TGTGCCAGCAGCGTAGACCGAGACAGGGACGAGCAGTACTTC. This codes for CASSVDRDRDEQYF.

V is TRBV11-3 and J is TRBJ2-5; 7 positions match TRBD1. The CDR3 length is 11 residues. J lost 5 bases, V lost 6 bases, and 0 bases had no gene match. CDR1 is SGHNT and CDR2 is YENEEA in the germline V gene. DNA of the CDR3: TGTGCCAGCAGACAGGGGGAGACCCAGTACTTC. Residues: CASRQGETQYF.